The clone carrying this T cell receptor (beta chain) was counted between two and nine times. Its cognate antigen is unknown. The CDR3 consists of 14 residues. The V gene's germline CDR1 is MNHEY and CDR2 SVGEGT. These data belong to a study of blood T cells in healthy people across ages. Study-wide background: Capture by template switching was about one barcoded beta molecule per two T cells.

Then a second PCR, running roughly 7 to 11 cycles, was carried out with a sample-barcoded 5' primer and a J-beta primer mix. TCRdb used MiXCR to reprocess the 5' RACE reads, holding one entry per CDR3 protein. The sample yields approximately 780,000 distinct CDR3 sequences, 20% to 30% seen once. General study results and limits: Per million T cells, TCR beta diversity dropped about linearly as age rose.

A further study also used this sample, focusing on T cells of mothers and their children. That investigation notes: According to the study, all extracted RNA entered cDNA synthesis at around 1.4 ug per 15 ul. Nobody spotted any persistent microchimeric T cell clones.

Sequenced input: blood. The chain joins TRBV6-2 or TRBV6-3 to TRBJ2-1, with 10 bases identical to TRBD1. The J call may be faulty, since TRBJ2-5 better matches the DNA end. This clonotype was sampled from a boy younger than 18 in good health. The CDR3 spells CASRRTGGQETQYF. CDR3 nucleotides: TGTGCCAGCAGACGGACAGGGGGACAAGAGACCCAGTACTTC.